The T cell receptor (beta chain) described here comes from a study of T cells after yellow fever vaccination. The CDR3 contains 13 residues. CDR1 and CDR2 from the germline V gene are MRHNA and SNTAGT. V was trimmed by 6 bases and J by 5 bases, leaving 11 bases between them. Study-level results: It was a small share of clonotypes that appeared in both CD4 and CD8 compartments. Weaker, the secondary response peaked sooner, at day 5 versus 15.

On this clonotype: Antigen unknown.

TCRdb reprocessed the 5' RACE reads via MiXCR and lists one record per CDR3 protein. The sample includes about 300,000 distinct CDR3 sequences, 7.5% to 9% of them seen just once. The receptor's source is a man younger than 35 who received the YFV17D yellow fever vaccine. This chain links TRBV6-4 with TRBJ1-5, with D possibly being TRBD1 (5 bases). Material: CD4+ T cells sorted from PBMCs, obtained 5 days after the yellow fever booster vaccination. CDR3: CASSREMDQPQHF. The CDR3 DNA sequence: TGTGCCAGCAGCAGGGAGATGGATCAGCCCCAGCATTTT.